This T cell receptor beta chain was profiled in a study of vaccination effects on CD4 cells after COVID-19 (dated by TCRdb to 2021 to 2024). Study-level background: Two doses of either the BNT162b2 or the mRNA-1273 mRNA SARS-CoV-2 vaccine were administered to participants. SARS-CoV-2 spike-specific CD4+ TCR repertoires were compared before and after mRNA vaccination in COVID-19 convalescent patients and in infection-naive vaccine recipients. Altogether, over 9 COVID-19 convalescent patients and several SARS-CoV-2-naive healthy vaccine recipients made up the full study. In the study, cultures from other donors were sequenced using the Oncomine TCR Beta short-read assay on an Illumina iSeq 100.

Receptor libraries were prepared by the immunoSEQ multiplex PCR assay. DNA from the cultured, isolated CD4+ T cells was subjected to TCR beta CDR3 sequencing. Per the authors' processing: Non-productive TCR sequences were removed and reads were trimmed to the CDR3 region, keeping CDR3s of at least 7 amino acids. Antigen-specific clonotypes were identified with the MANAFEST web app by comparing expansion in peptide wells against reference cultures. Positive clones required FDR<0.05 expansion versus reference and all other wells, odds ratio above 5, and frequency above 0.1% in two replicate wells. A clonotype was called cross-reactive if it was significantly expanded both in SARS-CoV-2 spike wells and in at least one common cold coronavirus spike condition. CDR3 similarity was assessed by Levenshtein distance with the stringdist R package, and unrooted trees were built with ape in R 3.6.1. TCRdb carries this immuneACCESS record with in-frame sequences only. Its versions omit some clonotypes, under half of them owing to an unresolved V gene in the studies checked, with the rest unexplained. The DNA gave D and trimming, while V, J and clone size come from that table. For this sample there are approximately 30,000 clones; about 63% appear just once. Around 28% of the sample is held by the ten biggest clonotypes.

This clone was detected a few times. Its antigen is still unknown. Base qualities were left out, and no much larger clone turns up one base away. V is cut by 6 bases and J by 0 bases, and the space between the germline ends is 21 bases. The CDR3, from cysteine to phenylalanine, totals 18 residues. The CDR3 DNA has 54 bases and is translated from base 1. Taken from the germline V gene, the CDR1 and CDR2 loops are MNHEY and SVGEGT. The ViraFEST assay stimulated PBMC with viral peptide pools and then used TCR sequencing to identify antigen-specific CD4+ T cell clonotypes by expansion. After about 10 days of culture, CD4+ T cells were isolated with the EasySep CD4+ T cell isolation kit. Negative nucleocapsid antibody results before and after vaccination confirmed that the healthy vaccine recipients had no prior SARS-CoV-2 infection. Some 2 million PBMC per well were cultured with 9 to 10 ug/ml peptides in IMDM containing approximately 4.6% human AB serum, about 9.6 IU/ml IL-2 and gentamicin. On days 3 and 7, half of the culture medium was replaced with fresh IL-2-containing medium. Unless otherwise noted, each peptide stimulation condition was cultured in triplicate wells. Using Ficoll-Paque Plus gradient centrifugation, PBMC were separated from whole blood and then either used fresh or cryopreserved at -140C. Overlapping peptide pools spanned the spike proteins of SARS-CoV-2 and the common cold coronaviruses HCoV-NL63, HCoV-OC43 and HCoV-229E. The QIAamp micro DNA kit was used to extract genomic DNA from the cultured CD4+ T cells.

The study at large found these results: Only a small number of convalescent patients were included, and no early post-infection timepoints were available, which limited the study. At late post-vaccination timepoints, both infection-induced and vaccine-induced clones showed marked clonal contraction, consistent with waning T cell responses. In healthy vaccine recipients, vaccine-induced clones were almost all SARS-CoV-2 mono-reactive, with only 1 of 255 being cross-reactive with common cold coronaviruses.

Here the sequenced sample was CD4+ T cells from PBMCs cultured with HCoV-229E spike peptides, taken before COVID-19 vaccination. The cell subset or site label for this specimen denotes: HCoV-229E spike overlapping peptide pool stimulation. The chain is encoded by TRBV6-2 or TRBV6-3 joined to TRBJ2-1; TRBD1 is possibly the D segment (9 matching bases). This TCR was sampled from a human donor who received a COVID-19 vaccine. The CDR3 reads CASSPGQGRGGSYNEQFF. The nucleotide sequence is TGTGCCAGCAGCCCGGGACAGGGCCGGGGGGGCTCCTACAATGAGCAGTTCTTC.